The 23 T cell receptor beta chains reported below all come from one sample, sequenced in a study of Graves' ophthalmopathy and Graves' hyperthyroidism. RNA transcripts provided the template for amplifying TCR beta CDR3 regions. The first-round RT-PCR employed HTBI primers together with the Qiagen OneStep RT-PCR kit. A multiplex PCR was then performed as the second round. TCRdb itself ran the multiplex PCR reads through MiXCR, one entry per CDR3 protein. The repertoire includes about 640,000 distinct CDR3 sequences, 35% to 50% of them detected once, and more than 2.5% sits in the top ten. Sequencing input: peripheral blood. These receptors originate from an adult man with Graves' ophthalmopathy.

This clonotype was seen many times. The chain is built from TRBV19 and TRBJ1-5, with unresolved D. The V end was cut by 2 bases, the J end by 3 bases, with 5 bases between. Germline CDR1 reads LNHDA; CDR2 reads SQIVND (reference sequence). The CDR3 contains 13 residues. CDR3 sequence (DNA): TGTGCCAGTAGTATACGTCTCAATCAGCCCCAGCATTTT. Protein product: CASSIRLNQPQHF.

CDR3 residues: CASSLSSGGRYNEQFF. CDR3 bases: TGTGCCAGCAGCCTATCTAGCGGGGGCCGATACAATGAGCAGTTCTTC. This sequence joins TRBV4-2 and TRBJ2-1; 10 bases align to TRBD2. CDR1 is LGHNA and CDR2 is YNFKEQ in the germline V gene. CDR3 length: 16 residues. The V and J ends lost 4 bases and 4 bases, in that order; junction bases with no gene match: 7.

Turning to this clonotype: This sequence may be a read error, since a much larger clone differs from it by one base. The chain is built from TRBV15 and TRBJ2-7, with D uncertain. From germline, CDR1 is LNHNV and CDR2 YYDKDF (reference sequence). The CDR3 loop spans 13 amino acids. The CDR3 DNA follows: TGTGCCACCAGCAGAGGGTACTCCTACGAGCAGCACTTC. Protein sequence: CATSRGYSYEQHF.

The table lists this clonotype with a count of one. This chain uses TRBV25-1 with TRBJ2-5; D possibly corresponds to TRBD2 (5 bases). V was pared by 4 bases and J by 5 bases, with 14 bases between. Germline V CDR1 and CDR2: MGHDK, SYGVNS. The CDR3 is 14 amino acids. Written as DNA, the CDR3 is TGTGCCAGCAGTGCCGCACTATCGGGGGAGACCCAGTACTTC. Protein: CASSAALSGETQYF.

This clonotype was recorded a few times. In DNA form, the CDR3 reads TGCAGTGCTAGAGATACAGGGAGGGCTCAGCCCCAGCATTTT. This sequence encodes CSARDTGRAQPQHF. The chain combines TRBV20-1 with TRBJ1-5; D is perhaps TRBD1 (6 bases). Trimming took off 0 bases at V and 6 bases at J, with 12 bases between the two ends. This CDR3 spans 14 amino acids. CDR1 DFQATT and CDR2 SNEGSKA come from the germline V gene (reference sequence).

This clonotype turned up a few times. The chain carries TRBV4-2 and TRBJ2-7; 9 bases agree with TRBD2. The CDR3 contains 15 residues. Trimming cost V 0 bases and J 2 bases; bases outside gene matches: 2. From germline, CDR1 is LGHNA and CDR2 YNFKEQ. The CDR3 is CASSQDGGGAYEQYF. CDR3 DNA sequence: TGTGCCAGCAGCCAAGATGGCGGGGGGGCCTACGAGCAGTACTTC.

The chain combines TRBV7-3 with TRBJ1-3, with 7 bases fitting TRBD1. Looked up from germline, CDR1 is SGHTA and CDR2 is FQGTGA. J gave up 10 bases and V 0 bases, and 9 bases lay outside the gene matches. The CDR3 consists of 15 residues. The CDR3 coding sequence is TGTGCCAGCAGCTTAACGGCAGGGGGGAGAGAGACCATATATTTT. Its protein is CASSLTAGGRETIYF.

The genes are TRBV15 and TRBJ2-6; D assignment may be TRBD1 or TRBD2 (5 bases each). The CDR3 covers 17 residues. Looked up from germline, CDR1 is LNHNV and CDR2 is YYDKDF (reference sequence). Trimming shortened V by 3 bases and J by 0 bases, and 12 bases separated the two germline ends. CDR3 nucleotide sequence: TGTGCCACCAGCAGTGGGTGGGACGGCTCTGGGGCCAACGTCCTGACTTTC. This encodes CATSSGWDGSGANVLTF. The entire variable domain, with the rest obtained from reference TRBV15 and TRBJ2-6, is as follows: DAMVIQNPRYQVTQFGKPVTLSCSQTLNHNVMYWYQQKSSQAPKLLFHYYDKDFNNEADTPDNFQSRRPNTSFCFLDIRSPGLGDTAMYLCATSSGWDGSGANVLTFGAGSRLTVL.

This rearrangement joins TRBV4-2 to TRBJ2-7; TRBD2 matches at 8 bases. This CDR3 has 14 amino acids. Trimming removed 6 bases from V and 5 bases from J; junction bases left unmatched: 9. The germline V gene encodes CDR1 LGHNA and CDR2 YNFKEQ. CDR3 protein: CASSPLAGIHEQYF. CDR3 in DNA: TGTGCCAGCAGTCCCTTAGCGGGAATTCACGAGCAGTACTTC.

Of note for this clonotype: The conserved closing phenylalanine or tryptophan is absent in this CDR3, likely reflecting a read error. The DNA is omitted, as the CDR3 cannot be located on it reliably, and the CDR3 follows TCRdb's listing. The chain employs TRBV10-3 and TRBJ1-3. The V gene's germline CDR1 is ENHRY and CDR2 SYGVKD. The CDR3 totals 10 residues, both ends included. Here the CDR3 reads CAIAASGRTT.

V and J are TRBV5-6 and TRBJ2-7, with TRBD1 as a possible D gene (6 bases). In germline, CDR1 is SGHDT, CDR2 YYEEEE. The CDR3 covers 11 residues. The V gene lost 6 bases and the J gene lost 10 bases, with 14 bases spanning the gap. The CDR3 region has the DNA TGTGCCAGCAAGGGGGTCGAGGGACAGTACTTC. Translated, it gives CASKGVEGQYF.

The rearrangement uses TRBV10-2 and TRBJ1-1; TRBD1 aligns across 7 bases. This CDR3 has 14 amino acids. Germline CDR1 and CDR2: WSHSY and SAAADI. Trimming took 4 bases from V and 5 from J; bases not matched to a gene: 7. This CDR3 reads CASSAGGRWTEAFF. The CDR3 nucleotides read TGCGCCAGCAGTGCAGGGGGACGGTGGACTGAAGCTTTCTTT.

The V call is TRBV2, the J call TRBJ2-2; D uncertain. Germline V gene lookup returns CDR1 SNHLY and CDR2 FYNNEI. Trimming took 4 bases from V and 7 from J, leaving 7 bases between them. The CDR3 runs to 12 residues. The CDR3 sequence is CASSALGGELFF. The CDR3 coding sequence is TGTGCCAGCAGTGCGTTAGGCGGGGAGCTGTTTTTT.

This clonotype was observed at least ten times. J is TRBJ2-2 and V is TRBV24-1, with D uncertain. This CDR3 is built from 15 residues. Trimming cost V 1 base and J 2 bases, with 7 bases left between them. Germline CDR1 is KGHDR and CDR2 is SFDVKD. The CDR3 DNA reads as TGTGCCACCAGTGATTTACGGATAAACACCGGGGAGCTGTTTTTT. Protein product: CATSDLRINTGELFF.

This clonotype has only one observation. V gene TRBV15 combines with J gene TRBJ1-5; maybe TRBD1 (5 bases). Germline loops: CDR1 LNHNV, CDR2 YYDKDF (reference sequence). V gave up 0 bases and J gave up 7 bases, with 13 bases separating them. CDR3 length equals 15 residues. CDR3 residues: CATSRDLRQGQPQHF. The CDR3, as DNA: TGTGCCACCAGCAGAGATCTGAGGCAGGGACAGCCCCAGCATTTT.

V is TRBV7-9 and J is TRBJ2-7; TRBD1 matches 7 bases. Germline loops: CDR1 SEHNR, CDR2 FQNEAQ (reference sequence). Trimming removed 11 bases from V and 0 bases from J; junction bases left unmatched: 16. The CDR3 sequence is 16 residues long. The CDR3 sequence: CAWSVHRDRGSYEQYF. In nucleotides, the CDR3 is TGTGCCTGGAGTGTACATAGGGACAGAGGCTCCTACGAGCAGTACTTC.

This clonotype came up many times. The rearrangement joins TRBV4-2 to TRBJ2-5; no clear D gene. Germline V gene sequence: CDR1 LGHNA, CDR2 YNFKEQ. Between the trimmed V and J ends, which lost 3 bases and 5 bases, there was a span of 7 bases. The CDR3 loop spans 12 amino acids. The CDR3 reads CASSHQEETQYF. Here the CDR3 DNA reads TGTGCCAGCAGCCACCAAGAGGAGACCCAGTACTTC.

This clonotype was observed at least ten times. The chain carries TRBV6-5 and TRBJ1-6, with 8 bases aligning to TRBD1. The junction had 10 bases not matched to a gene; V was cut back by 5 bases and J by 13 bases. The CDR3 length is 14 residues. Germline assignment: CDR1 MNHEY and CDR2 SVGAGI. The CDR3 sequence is CASSPLKQGVPLHF. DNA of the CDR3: TGTGCCAGCAGTCCACTTAAACAGGGGGTGCCCCTCCACTTT.

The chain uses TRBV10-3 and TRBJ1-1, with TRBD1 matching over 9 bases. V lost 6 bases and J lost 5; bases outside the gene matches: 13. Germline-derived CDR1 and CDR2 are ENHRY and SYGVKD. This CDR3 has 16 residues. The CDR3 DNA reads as TGTGCCATCAGAACCGCTTTACAGGGGGCTGGGACTGAAGCTTTCTTT. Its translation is CAIRTALQGAGTEAFF.

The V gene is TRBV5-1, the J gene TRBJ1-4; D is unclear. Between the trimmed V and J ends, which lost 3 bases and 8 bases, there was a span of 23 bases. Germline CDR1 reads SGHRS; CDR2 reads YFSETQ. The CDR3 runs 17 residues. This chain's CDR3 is CASSSGIGEEYGEKLFF. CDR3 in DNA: TGCGCCAGCAGCTCCGGGATAGGAGAGGAGTATGGAGAAAAACTGTTTTTT. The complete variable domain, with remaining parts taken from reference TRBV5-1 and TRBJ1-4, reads KAGVTQTPRYLIKTRGQQVTLSCSPISGHRSVSWYQQTPGQGLQFLFEYFSETQRNKGNFPGRFSGRQFSNSRSEMNVSTLELGDSALYLCASSSGIGEEYGEKLFFGSGTQLSVL.

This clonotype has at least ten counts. CDR3 amino acids: CASSLGLDYEQYF. CDR3 in DNA: TGTGCCAGCAGCTTAGGGCTGGACTACGAGCAGTACTTC. J is TRBJ2-7 and V is TRBV11-1; unclear D gene. Trimming took 1 base from V and 3 from J, leaving 7 bases between them. Looked up from germline, CDR1 is SGHAT and CDR2 is FQDESV (reference sequence). CDR3 size: 13 residues.

CDR3 amino acids: CASNPGWGSDTDTQYF. For the CDR3, the DNA is TGTGCCAGCAACCCCGGGTGGGGGTCCGACACAGATACGCAGTATTTT. This sequence joins TRBV9 and TRBJ2-3; D may correspond to TRBD1 or TRBD2 (5 bases each). The CDR3 spans 16 residues. V dropped 6 bases and J dropped 2 bases, with 19 bases sitting between them. Germline V gives CDR1 SGDLS, CDR2 YYNGEE.

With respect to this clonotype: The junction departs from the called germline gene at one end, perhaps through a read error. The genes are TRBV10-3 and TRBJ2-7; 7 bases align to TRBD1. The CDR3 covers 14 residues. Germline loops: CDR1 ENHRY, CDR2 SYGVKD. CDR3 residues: CASSLPGQRYEQYF. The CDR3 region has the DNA TGTGCCAGCAGTTTGCCGGGACAGAGGTACGAGCAGTACTTC.